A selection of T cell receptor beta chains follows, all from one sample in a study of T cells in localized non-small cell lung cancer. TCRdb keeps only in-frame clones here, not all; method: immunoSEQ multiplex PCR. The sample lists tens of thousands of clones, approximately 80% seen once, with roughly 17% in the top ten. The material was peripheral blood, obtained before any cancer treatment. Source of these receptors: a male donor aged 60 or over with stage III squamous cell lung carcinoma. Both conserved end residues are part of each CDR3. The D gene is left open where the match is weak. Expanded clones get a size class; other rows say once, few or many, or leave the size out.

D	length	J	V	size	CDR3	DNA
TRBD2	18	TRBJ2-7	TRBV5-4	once	CASSTGLAGGPGRYEQYF	TGTGCCAGCAGCACGGGACTAGCGGGAGGCCCAGGTCGTTACGAGCAGTACTTC
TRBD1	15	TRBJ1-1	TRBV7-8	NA	CASSREATGDTEAFF	TGTGCCAGCAGCCGAGAGGCGACAGGGGACACTGAAGCTTTCTTT
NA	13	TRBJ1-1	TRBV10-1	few	CASSESGVGEAFF	TGCGCCAGCAGTGAGTCGGGGGTGGGTGAAGCTTTCTTT
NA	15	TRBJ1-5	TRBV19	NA	CASSIDSYSNQPQHF	TGTGCCAGTAGTATAGACAGCTATAGCAATCAGCCCCAGCATTTT
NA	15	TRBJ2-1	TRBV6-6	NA	CASSRIGGSVNEQFF	TGTGCCAGCAGCCGAATAGGGGGGAGTGTCAATGAGCAGTTCTTC
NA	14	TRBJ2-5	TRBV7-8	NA	CASSPPAVQETQYF	TGTGCCAGCAGCCCCCCCGCAGTACAAGAGACCCAGTACTTC
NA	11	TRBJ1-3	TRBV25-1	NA	CATVTGNTIYF	TGTGCCACCGTAACTGGAAACACCATATATTTT
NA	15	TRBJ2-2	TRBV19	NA	CASSSRQTPTGELFF	TGTGCCAGTAGCTCCAGGCAAACTCCAACCGGGGAGCTGTTTTTT
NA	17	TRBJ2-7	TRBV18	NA	CASSQTGHTPSSHEQYF	TGTGCCAGCTCCCAGACGGGACACACTCCCAGCAGCCACGAGCAGTACTTC
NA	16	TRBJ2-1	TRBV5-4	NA	CASSPSNWGGSNEQFF	TGTGCCAGCAGCCCCTCTAATTGGGGGGGCTCAAATGAGCAGTTCTTC
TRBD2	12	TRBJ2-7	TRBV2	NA	CASSNSGGEQYF	TGTGCCAGCAGCAATTCCGGGGGGGAGCAGTACTTC
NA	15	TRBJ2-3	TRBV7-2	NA	CASSFLAAPGDTQYF	TGTGCCAGCAGCTTCTTAGCGGCCCCCGGGGATACGCAGTATTTT
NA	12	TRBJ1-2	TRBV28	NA	CASISWEQGYTF	TGTGCCAGCATCTCGTGGGAACAGGGCTACACCTTC
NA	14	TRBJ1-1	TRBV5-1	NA	CASSLRGDNTEAFF	TGCGCCAGCAGCTTGAGGGGGGACAACACTGAAGCTTTCTTT
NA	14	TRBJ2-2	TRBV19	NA	CASSFGTNTGELFF	TGTGCCAGTAGTTTCGGTACGAACACCGGGGAGCTGTTTTTT
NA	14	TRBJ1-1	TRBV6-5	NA	CASRETVLNTEAFF	TGTGCCAGCAGGGAGACAGTGTTGAACACTGAAGCTTTCTTT
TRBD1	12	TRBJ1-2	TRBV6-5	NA	CASSRDSYGYTF	TGTGCCAGCAGCAGGGACAGCTATGGCTACACCTTC
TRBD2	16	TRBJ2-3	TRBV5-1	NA	CASSQRLAGAPDTQYF	TGCGCCAGCAGCCAGCGACTAGCGGGAGCCCCAGATACGCAGTATTTT
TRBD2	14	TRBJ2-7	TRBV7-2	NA	CASSSWTSSYEQYF	TGTGCCAGCAGCTCGTGGACTAGCTCCTACGAGCAGTACTTC
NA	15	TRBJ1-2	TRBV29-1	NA	CSVALGRPANYGYTF	TGCAGCGTTGCCTTGGGACGGCCAGCTAACTATGGCTACACCTTC
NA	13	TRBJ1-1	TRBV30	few	CAWSATDRTEAFF	TGTGCCTGGAGCGCAACGGACCGGACTGAAGCTTTCTTT
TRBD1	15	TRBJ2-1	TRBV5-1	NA	CASSQGQGRLNEQFF	TGCGCCAGCAGCCAGGGACAGGGGAGATTGAATGAGCAGTTCTTC
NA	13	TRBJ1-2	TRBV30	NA	CAWSLPGVYGYTF	TGTGCCTGGAGTCTTCCCGGGGTATATGGCTACACCTTC